This T cell receptor beta chain derives from a study of blood T cell repertoires in COVID-19 (dated by TCRdb to 2020 to 2022). Broadly, across the study: Samples covering the acute and convalescent phases of COVID-19 were provided by collaborators in the United States, Italy and Spain. The material from the prospective study consisted of cDNA or gDNA derived from T cells, B-cell-depleted T cells, or PBMCs. Deeply sampled blood TCRbeta repertoires from subjects exposed to, actively infected with, or recovered from COVID-19 were included in the dataset. The repertoires were released in a freely available public database meant as a resource for research on the immune response to SARS-CoV-2. Samples were obtained from the ongoing ImmuneRACE study (first 160 participants) and from about 1,300 subjects provided by 6 global collaborators. Sample metadata almost always included a de-identified subject ID, COVID-19 status, age in years and sex. Where HLA class I and class II types were available, the types were taken from metadata supplied by the sample provider, not from assay-based typing. Overall study results and their limits: Clinical and demographic metadata were provided uncurated, with the amount varying by source and participant.

Of note for this clone: Its antigen is still unknown. No base quality values were provided; no much bigger clone lies one nucleotide off.

Collaborating institutions collected whole blood in K2EDTA tubes following their own protocols. For TCRbeta analysis, collaborator samples were shipped as frozen whole blood, as isolated PBMCs, or as DNA extracted from either sample type. The CDR3 sequence holds 15 residues, the cysteine and phenylalanine included. Only the CDR3 portion is preserved as DNA: 45 bases, with reading frame beginning at the first base. Ends trimmed: V by 5 bases, J by 4 bases; bases unmatched to a gene: 11. The CDR1 and CDR2 encoded by the germline V gene (reference sequence) are SEHNR and FQNEAQ. TCRbeta CDR3 regions were amplified from genomic DNA using the immunoSEQ Assay, a bias-controlled multiplex PCR. On the authors' methods: The number of nucleated cells in each sample was estimated by amplification of reference gene primers within the assay. To quantify the absolute abundance of each unique TCRbeta CDR3 rearrangement, sequence reads were collapsed and filtered. For each sample, productive Simpson clonality was calculated as the square root of Simpson's diversity index across productive rearrangements. TCRdb re-hosts the immuneACCESS table, in-frame sequences only. Its copies lack some clones; in the studies checked, an unresolved V gene accounts for under half of them, and the cause for the rest is not known. V and J calls and clone size are given by that table; D and trimming were obtained from the DNA. The sample includes some 40,000 clones, with roughly 75% observed a single time. In total, the top ten clones hold approximately 15% of the sample.

Recombination joined TRBV7-9 with TRBJ2-7; 7 central nucleotides agree with TRBD2. The specimen was peripheral blood. This TCR came from a man between 65 and 85 years old with acute or convalescent COVID-19. The CDR3 sequence is CASSPSGTARYEQYF. The base sequence is TGTGCCAGCAGCCCTAGCGGAACTGCGAGGTACGAGCAGTACTTC.